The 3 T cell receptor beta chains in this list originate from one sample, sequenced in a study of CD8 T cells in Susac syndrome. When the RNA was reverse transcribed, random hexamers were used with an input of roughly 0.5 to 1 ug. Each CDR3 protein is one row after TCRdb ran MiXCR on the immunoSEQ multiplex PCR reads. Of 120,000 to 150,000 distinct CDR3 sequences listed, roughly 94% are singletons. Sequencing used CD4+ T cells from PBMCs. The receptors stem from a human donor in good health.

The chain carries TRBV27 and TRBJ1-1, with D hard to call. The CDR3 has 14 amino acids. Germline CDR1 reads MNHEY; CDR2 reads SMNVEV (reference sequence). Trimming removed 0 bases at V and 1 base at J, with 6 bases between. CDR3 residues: CASSLSGRNTEAFF. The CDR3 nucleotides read TGTGCCAGCAGTTTATCGGGTCGGAACACTGAAGCTTTCTTT.

Here the CDR3 DNA reads TGCAGCGCAAACCCGACAGGGGCCGGCGAGCAGTACTTC. It encodes CSANPTGAGEQYF. This chain connects TRBV29-1 to TRBJ2-7; 8 nucleotides line up with TRBD1. This CDR3 comprises 13 residues. Germline trimming cut 7 bases from V and 6 bases from J; bases unmatched to any gene: 11. CDR1 is SQVTM and CDR2 is ANQGSEA in the germline V gene.

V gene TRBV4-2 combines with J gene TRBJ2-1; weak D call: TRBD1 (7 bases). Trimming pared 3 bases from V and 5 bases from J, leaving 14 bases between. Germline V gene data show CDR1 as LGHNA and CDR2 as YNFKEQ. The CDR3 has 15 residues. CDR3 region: CASSQRGRGNNEQFF. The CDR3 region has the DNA TGTGCCAGCAGCCAGAGGGGGCGGGGAAACAATGAGCAGTTCTTC.